The clone carrying this T cell receptor (beta chain) was counted once. The J segment lost 4 bases and the V segment lost 10 bases, leaving 7 bases of the junction unmatched. This CDR3 contains 14 residues. The germline CDR1 and CDR2 sequences are ENHRY and SYGVKD. The source of the sample is a study of blood T cell repertoires in COVID-19. Study-level information: Acute and convalescent COVID-19 specimens originated in the United States, Italy and Spain. The cDNA or gDNA used as material had been derived from T cells, B-cell-depleted T cells, or PBMCs.

Original processing methods: The assay estimated nucleated cells by amplifying reference gene primers. Assay used: immunoSEQ multiplex PCR; TCRdb lists only in-frame clones, some missing. The V and J calls and clone size are taken from that table; D and trimming were inferred from the DNA. The sample has 130,000 to 150,000 clones, under 90% seen once. The clonotype originates from a human donor in a cohort sampled during active COVID-19. Sequencing input: peripheral blood. This rearrangement joins TRBV10-3 to TRBJ1-4; 9 nucleotides align to TRBD1. The CDR3 sequence: CATQDRGFNEKLFF. The CDR3 region has the DNA TGTGCCACACAGGACAGGGGATTTAATGAAAAACTGTTTTTT.